This record covers a single T cell receptor beta chain. This clonotype was observed a handful of times. Its antigen specificity is not known. Nothing much larger sits one base from this clone, and base qualities are not available. The data are from a study of patients and donors after allogeneic stem cell transplantation (dated by TCRdb to the early 2020s). Relative to germline, V is 8 bases shorter and J is 8 bases shorter, with 23 bases between their ends. CDR1 and CDR2, looked up from the germline V gene (reference sequence), are SGHKS and YYEKEE. The CDR3 has 16 amino acids, counting the end cysteine and phenylalanine. Just the 48-base CDR3 DNA is kept, in frame starting at base 1. Library generation was performed with RT-PCR. TCRdb lists the instrument as NextSeq 550. Through fastp at Q25 and MiXCR, TCRdb rebuilt clones from the public reads, retaining in-frame beta chains. Every distinct CDR3 protein forms one entry, paired with its most common genes and DNA. This sample is represented by approximately 150,000 distinct CDR3 sequences; roughly two fifths of them were singletons. Around 50% of the sample is in the top ten clones.

The rearrangement joined TRBV5-5 to TRBJ1-6, and perhaps TRBD1 as D gene, on 5 matching bases. Sequencing was done on a sample of blood, either unsorted or a sorted T cell fraction (not recorded which). This receptor was identified in a human donor who was either an allogeneic HSCT recipient or a stem cell or donor lymphocyte infusion donor (not recorded which). It is not recorded whose cells these are; they may come from a transplant donor. The CDR3 reads CASFFRLQRDHSPLHF. The sequenced DNA is TGTGCCAGTTTCTTCAGGCTCCAGAGGGACCATTCACCCCTCCACTTT.